The present TCR beta chain was sequenced within a study of shared clonotypes between healthy human individuals. For the study at large: The plates for each donor numbered three CD4 naive, three CD4 memory, two CD8 naive and one CD8 memory.

Study observations and caveats: A limitation of the genetic and exposure-history diversity represented arose from few donors. Generation probabilities of non-shared clonotypes were lower (relative to those shared by all four donors).

TCRdb's table, derived via immunoSEQ multiplex PCR, lists solely in-frame clones and lacks some. The profile shows roughly 2.1 million clones, about 92% of them singletons. CD45RO negativity and positive selection for CCR7 defined naive CD8 cells, a population that excluded terminally differentiated effector memory CD45RA+ cells. Germline-derived CDR1 and CDR2 are MNHEY and SMNVEV (reference sequence). The CDR3 has 15 amino acids. With 5 bases removed from V and 1 base from J, the gap between germline ends came to 11 bases. This clone appeared a single time. Its target is not known. The V gene is TRBV27, the J gene TRBJ2-2; D may correspond to TRBD1 or TRBD2 (6 bases each). The TCR originated in a man aged 18 to 30 in good health. Some clones in this sample may be carry-over from other donors' samples. Source material: naive CD8+ T cells from PBMCs. The CDR3 bases are TGTGCCAGCAGTGGGGGGCAGGGGAACACCGGGGAGCTGTTTTTT. Its protein is CASSGGQGNTGELFF.